This T cell receptor (beta chain) was profiled in a study of CD8 T cells in ankylosing spondylitis. Study outcomes and limitations: Disease-linked clones were reportedly significantly enriched in matched ankylosing spondylitis synovial fluid.

Trimming cost V 1 base and J 6 bases, with 18 bases left between them. From germline, CDR1 is MNHEY and CDR2 SMNVEV (reference sequence). The CDR3 extends over 16 amino acids. A word on this clonotype: The antigen is unknown.

Using quantitative 5'-RACE with molecular barcodes, the authors made TCR beta libraries. TCRdb analysed the 5' RACE reads with MiXCR anew, one entry per CDR3 protein. The sample yields about 250,000 distinct CDR3 sequences, about 30% seen once. The sequenced sample was blood, either unsorted or a sorted T cell fraction (not recorded which). The J gene is TRBJ1-2, the V gene TRBV27, with D perhaps matching TRBD1 (6 bases). This TCR was sampled from a male donor with ankylosing spondylitis or in good health (not recorded which). The CDR3 is CASSLFGPQGYNGYTF. Written as DNA, the CDR3 is TGTGCCAGCAGTTTATTCGGTCCGCAGGGGTATAATGGCTACACCTTC.